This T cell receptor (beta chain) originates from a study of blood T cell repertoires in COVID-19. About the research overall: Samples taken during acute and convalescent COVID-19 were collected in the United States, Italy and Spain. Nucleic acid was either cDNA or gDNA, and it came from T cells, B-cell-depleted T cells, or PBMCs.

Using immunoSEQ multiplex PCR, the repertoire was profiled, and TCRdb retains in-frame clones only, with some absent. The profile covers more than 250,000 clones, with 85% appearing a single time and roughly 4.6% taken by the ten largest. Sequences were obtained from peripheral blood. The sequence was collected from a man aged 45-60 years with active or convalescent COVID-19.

The CDR3: CASSPGTVAEAFF. The CDR3 DNA reads TGTGCCAGCAGTCCCGGGACAGTCGCTGAAGCTTTCTTT. The J gene is TRBJ1-1, the V gene TRBV28; 7 nucleotides line up with TRBD1. CDR3 length: 13 amino acids. Germline CDR1 is MDHEN and CDR2 is SYDVKM. Trimming cost V 5 bases and J 6 bases; bases outside gene matches: 6.